The text below deals with one T cell receptor (beta chain). Other DNA sequences of this sample code for an identical CDR3. These data are taken from a study of OX40 agonist ivuxolimab in advanced cancers. Looking at the study overall: Hepatocellular carcinoma, melanoma, renal cell or head and neck cancer affected the dose-escalation patients. The group had a mean age of around 60 years, ranged from roughly 20 to 79, and was 75% to 85% male.

The CDR3 has 15 amino acids. Germline values: CDR1 SGDLS, CDR2 YYNGEE. The germline V and J ends were trimmed by 0 bases and 4 bases, with 12 bases remaining between them. Blood samples were obtained at baseline, cycle 4 day 1, and cycle 7 day 1. The protocol was immunoSEQ multiplex PCR, while the TCRdb copy is restricted to in-frame clones and leaves out a portion. Of 66,000 or so clones detected, roughly nine tenths appear once; the ten largest clones hold about 2.1%. The sequences come from CD4+ or CD8+ T cells sorted from blood, collected in a trial of the OX40 agonist ivuxolimab. This TCR derives from an adult with an advanced solid tumor such as melanoma, head and neck, liver or kidney cancer. J is TRBJ2-3 and V is TRBV9; D is tentatively TRBD1 or TRBD2 (5 bases each). The CDR3 loop reads CASSVAMGTADTQYF. In DNA form, the CDR3 reads TGTGCCAGCAGCGTAGCTATGGGGACGGCAGATACGCAGTATTTT.